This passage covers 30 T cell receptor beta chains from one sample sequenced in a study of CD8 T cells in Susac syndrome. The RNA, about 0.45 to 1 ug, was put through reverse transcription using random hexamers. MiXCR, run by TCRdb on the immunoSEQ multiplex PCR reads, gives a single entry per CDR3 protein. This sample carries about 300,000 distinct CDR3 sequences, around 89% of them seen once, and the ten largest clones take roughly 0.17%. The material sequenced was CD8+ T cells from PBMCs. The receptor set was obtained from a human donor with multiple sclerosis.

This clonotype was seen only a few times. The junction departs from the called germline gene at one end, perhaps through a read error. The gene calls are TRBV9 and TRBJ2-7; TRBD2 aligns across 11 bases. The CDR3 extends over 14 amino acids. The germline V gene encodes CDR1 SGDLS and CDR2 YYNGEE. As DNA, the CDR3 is TGTGCCAGCAGTGTAGCGGGAGGGCCCTACGAGCAGTACTTC. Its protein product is CASSVAGGPYEQYF.

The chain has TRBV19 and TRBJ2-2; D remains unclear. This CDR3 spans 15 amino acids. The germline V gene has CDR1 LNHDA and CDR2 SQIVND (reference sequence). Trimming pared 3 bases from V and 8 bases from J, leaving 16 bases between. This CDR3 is CASSMAVRVPGELFF. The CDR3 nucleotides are TGTGCCAGTAGTATGGCCGTTAGAGTTCCGGGGGAGCTGTTTTTT.

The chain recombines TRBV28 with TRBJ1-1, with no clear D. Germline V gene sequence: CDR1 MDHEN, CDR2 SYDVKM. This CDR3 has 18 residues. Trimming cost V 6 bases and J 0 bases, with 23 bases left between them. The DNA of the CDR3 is TGTGCCAGCAGCACCATTGTACTGGCATCGTCGATGAACACTGAAGCTTTCTTT. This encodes CASSTIVLASSMNTEAFF. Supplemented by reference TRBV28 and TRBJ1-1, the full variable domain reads DVKVTQSSRYLVKRTGEKVFLECVQDMDHENMFWYRQDPGLGLRLIYFSYDVKMKEKGDIPEGYSVSREKKERFSLILESASTNQTSMYLCASSTIVLASSMNTEAFFGQGTRLTVV.

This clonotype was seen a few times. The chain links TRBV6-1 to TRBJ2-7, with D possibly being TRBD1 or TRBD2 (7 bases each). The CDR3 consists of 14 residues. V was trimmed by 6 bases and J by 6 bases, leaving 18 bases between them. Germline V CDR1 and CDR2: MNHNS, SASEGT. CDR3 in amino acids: CASRSRGGLLEQYF. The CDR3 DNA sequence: TGTGCCAGCAGATCCAGGGGGGGGCTTCTCGAGCAGTACTTC.

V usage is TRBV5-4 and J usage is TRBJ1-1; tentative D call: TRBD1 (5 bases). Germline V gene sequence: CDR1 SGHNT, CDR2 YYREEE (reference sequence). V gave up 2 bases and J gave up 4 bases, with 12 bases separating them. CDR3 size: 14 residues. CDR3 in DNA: TGTGCCAGCAGCTTCGAGGGGTGGCCCACTGAAGCTTTCTTT. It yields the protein CASSFEGWPTEAFF.

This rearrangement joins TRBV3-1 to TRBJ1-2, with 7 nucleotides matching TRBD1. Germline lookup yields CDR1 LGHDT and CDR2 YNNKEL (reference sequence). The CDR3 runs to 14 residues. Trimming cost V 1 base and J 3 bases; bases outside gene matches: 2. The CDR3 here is CASSQGQGDYGYTF. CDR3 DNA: TGTGCCAGCAGCCAAGGACAGGGAGACTATGGCTACACCTTC.

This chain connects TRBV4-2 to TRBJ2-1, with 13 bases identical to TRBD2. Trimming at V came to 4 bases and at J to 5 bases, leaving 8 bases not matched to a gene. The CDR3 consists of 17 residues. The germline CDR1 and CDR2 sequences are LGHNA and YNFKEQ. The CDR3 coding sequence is TGTGCCAGCAGCCCGGACAAGGGACTAGCGGGAAACAATGAGCAGTTCTTC. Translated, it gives CASSPDKGLAGNNEQFF.

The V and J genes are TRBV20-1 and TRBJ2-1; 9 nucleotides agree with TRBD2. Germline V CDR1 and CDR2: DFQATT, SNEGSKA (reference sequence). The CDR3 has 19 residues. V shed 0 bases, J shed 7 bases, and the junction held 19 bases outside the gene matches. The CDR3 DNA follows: TGCAGTGCTAGAGATTCTCCGCGGAGTAGCGGGAGAATAAGTAATGAGCAGTTCTTC. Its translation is CSARDSPRSSGRISNEQFF.

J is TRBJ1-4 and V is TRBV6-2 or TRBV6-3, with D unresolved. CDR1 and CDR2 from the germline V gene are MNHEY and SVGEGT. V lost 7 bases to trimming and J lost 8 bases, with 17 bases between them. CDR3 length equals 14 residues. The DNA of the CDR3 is TGTGCCAGCACCGTCGATAGTGAAGAAGAAAAACTGTTTTTT. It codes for CASTVDSEEEKLFF.

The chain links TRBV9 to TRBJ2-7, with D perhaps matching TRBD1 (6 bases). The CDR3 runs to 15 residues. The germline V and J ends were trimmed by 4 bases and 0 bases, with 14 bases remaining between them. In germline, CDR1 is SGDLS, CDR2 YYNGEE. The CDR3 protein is CASSPLTGNSYEQYF. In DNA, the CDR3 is TGTGCCAGCAGCCCATTGACAGGAAACTCCTACGAGCAGTACTTC.

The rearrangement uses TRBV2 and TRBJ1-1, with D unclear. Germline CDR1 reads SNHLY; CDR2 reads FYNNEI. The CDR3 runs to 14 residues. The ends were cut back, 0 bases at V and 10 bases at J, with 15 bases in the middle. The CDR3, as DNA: TGTGCCAGCAGTGAAGCCTCTGGTGAATATGGAGCTTTCTTT. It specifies CASSEASGEYGAFF. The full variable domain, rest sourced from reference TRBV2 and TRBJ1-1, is EPEVTQTPSHQVTQMGQEVILRCVPISNHLYFYWYRQILGQKVEFLVSFYNNEISEKSEIFDDQFSVERPDGSNFTLKIRSTKLEDSAMYFCASSEASGEYGAFFGQGTRLTVV.

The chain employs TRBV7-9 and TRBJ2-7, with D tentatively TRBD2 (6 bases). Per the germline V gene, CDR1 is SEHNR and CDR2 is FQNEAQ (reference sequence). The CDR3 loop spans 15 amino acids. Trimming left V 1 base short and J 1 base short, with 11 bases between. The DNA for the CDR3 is TGTGCCAGCAGCTTAGGCCTCGGACTATCCTACGAGCAGTACTTC. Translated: CASSLGLGLSYEQYF.

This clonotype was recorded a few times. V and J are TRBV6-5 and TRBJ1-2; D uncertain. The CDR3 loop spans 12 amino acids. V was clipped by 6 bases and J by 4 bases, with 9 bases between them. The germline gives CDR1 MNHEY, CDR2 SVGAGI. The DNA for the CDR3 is TGTGCCAGCAGCTCGGACGGCTATGGCTACACCTTC. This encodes CASSSDGYGYTF.

The CDR3 DNA reads TGCAGTGCTAGAGATTGGGTCCAGGGATTACGCTCCTACGAGCAGTACTTC. Translated, it gives CSARDWVQGLRSYEQYF. The chain is built from TRBV20-1 and TRBJ2-7, with D perhaps TRBD1 (5 bases). Germline V gene data show CDR1 as DFQATT and CDR2 as SNEGSKA (reference sequence). V was clipped by 0 bases and J by 0 bases, with 18 bases between them. CDR3 length equals 17 residues.

CDR3 in amino acids: CASSPGAGGNTGELFF. In DNA, the CDR3 is TGTGCCAGCAGCCCTGGGGCGGGGGGGAACACCGGGGAGCTGTTTTTT. V and J are TRBV4-2 and TRBJ2-2; 8 bases are a match to TRBD2. The CDR3 is made up of 16 amino acids. The germline gives CDR1 LGHNA, CDR2 YNFKEQ. V gave up 4 bases and J gave up 1 base; unmatched junction bases: 5.

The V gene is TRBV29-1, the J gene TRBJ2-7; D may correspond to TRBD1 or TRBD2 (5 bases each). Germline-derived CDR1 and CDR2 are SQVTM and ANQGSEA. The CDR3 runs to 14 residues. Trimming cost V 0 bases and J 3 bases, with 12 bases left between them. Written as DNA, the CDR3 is TGCAGCGTTGAAGATGGTGAGAGGGGCTACGAGCAGTACTTC. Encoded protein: CSVEDGERGYEQYF.

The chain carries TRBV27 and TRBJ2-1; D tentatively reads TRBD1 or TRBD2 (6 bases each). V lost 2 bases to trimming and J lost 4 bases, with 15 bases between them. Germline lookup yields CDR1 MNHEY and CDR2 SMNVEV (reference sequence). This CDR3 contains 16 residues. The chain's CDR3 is CASSLTGALGYNEQFF. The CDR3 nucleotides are TGTGCCAGCAGTTTAACGGGGGCACTAGGGTACAATGAGCAGTTCTTC.

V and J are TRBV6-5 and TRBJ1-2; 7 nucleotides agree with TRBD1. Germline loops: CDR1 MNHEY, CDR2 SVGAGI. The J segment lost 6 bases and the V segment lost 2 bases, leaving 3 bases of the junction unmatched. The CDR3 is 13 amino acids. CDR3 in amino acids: CASSYTDRDGYTF. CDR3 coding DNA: TGTGCCAGCAGTTACACCGACAGGGATGGCTACACCTTC.

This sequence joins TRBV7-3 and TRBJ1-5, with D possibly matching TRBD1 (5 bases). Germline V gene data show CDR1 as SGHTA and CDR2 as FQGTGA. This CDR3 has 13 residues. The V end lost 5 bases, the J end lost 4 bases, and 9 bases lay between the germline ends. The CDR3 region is CASSEDKNQPQHF. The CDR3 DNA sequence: TGTGCCAGCAGCGAGGACAAAAATCAGCCCCAGCATTTT.

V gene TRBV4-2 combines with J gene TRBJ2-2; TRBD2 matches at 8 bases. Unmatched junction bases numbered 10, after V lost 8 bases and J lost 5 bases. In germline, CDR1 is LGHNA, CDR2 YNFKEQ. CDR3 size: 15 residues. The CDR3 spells CASVPVAGGTGELFF. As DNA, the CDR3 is TGTGCCAGCGTCCCCGTGGCGGGAGGAACCGGGGAGCTGTTTTTT.

The chain's CDR3 is CASSQEVTAYNEQFF. As DNA, the CDR3 is TGCGCCAGCAGCCAAGAAGTGACAGCTTACAATGAGCAGTTCTTC. V is TRBV4-3 and J is TRBJ2-1, with D possibly TRBD1 on 5 matching bases. CDR3 length: 15 residues. V lost 0 bases and J 4 bases, leaving 10 bases between the germline ends. CDR1 and CDR2 (germline): LGHNA, YSLEER.

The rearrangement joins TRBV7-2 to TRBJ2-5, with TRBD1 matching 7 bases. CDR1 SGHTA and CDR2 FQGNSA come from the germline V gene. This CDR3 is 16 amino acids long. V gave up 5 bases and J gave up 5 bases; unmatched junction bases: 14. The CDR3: CASSAYQGEGKETQYF. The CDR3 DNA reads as TGTGCCAGCAGCGCCTACCAGGGGGAAGGGAAGGAGACCCAGTACTTC.

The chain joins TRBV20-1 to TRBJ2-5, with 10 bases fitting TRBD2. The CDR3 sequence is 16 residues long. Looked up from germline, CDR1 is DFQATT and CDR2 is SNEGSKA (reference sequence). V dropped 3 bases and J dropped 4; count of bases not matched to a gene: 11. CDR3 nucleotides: TGCAGTGCTAGGAATCATCTAGCGGGAGACCTAGAGACCCAGTACTTC. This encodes CSARNHLAGDLETQYF.

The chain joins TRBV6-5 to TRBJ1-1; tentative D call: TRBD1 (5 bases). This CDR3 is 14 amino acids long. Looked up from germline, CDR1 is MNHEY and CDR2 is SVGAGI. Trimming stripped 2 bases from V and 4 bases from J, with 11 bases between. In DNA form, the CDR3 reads TGTGCCAGCAGTTACGGGGACGGGGGCACTGAAGCTTTCTTT. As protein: CASSYGDGGTEAFF.

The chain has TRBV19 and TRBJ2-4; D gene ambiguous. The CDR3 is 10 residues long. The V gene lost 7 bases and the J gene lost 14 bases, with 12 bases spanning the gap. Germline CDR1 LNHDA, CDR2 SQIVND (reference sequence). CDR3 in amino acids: CASKAAVEYF. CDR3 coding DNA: TGTGCCAGTAAGGCGGCGGTCGAGTACTTC.

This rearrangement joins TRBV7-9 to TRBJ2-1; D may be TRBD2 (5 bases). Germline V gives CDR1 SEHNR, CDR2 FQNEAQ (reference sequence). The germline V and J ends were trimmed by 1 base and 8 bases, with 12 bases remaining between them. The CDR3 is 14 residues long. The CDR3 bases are TGTGCCAGCAGCTTAGGACTATCGTTCGATGAGCAGTTCTTC. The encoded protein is CASSLGLSFDEQFF. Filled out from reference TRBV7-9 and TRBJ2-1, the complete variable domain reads DTGVSQNPRHKITKRGQNVTFRCDPISEHNRLYWYRQTLGQGPEFLTYFQNEAQLEKSRLLSDRFSAERPKGSFSTLEIQRTEQGDSAMYLCASSLGLSFDEQFFGPGTRLTVL.

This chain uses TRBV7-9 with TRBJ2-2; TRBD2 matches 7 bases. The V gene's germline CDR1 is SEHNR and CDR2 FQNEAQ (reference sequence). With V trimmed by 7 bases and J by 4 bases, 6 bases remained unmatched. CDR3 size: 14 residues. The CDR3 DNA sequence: TGTGCCAGCACCCCGGGAGGTCCCACCGGGGAGCTGTTTTTT. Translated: CASTPGGPTGELFF.

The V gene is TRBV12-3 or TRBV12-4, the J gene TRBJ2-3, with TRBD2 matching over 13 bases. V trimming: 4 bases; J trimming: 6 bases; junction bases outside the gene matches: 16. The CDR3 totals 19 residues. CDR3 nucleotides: TGTGCCAGCAGTTCCCCCGGACTAGCGGGAGACGAATTGGCGGATACGCAGTATTTT. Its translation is CASSSPGLAGDELADTQYF.

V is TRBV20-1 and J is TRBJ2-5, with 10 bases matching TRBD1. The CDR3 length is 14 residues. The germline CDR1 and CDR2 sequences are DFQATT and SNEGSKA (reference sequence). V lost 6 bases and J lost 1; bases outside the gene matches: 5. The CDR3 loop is CSAIRTGGQETQYF. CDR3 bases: TGCAGTGCGATCAGGACAGGGGGCCAAGAGACCCAGTACTTC.

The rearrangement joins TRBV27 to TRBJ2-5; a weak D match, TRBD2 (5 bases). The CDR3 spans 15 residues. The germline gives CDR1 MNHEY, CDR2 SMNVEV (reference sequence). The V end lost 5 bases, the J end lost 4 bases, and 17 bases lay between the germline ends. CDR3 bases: TGTGCCAGCAGTCCAAGCAAACCCGGAGGAGAGACCCAGTACTTC. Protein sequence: CASSPSKPGGETQYF.